There are a few counts of the clone carrying this T cell receptor beta chain. The antigen is undetermined. The use of a sample-barcoded 5' primer and a J-beta primer mix characterized a second PCR of 7 to 11 cycles. One entry per CDR3 protein, called by TCRdb with MiXCR from the 5' RACE reads. The sample lists about 780,000 distinct CDR3 sequences; about 46% were seen once. This specimen belongs to a study of blood T cells in healthy people across ages. Overall study findings and caveats: While age rose, TCR beta diversity per million T cells dropped in a roughly linear way.

The ends were cut back, 1 base at V and 3 bases at J, with 4 bases in the middle. Germline V lookup: CDR1 LGHNA, CDR2 YSLEER. CDR3 length: 14 amino acids. The sample consisted of blood. The rearrangement joins TRBV4-3 to TRBJ2-6; D not resolved. This TCR came from a man older than 75 in good health. CDR3 bases: TGCGCCAGCAGCCAAGGGGGTGGGGCCAACGTCCTGACTTTC. Translation gives CASSQGGGANVLTF.